The T cell receptor (beta chain) described here comes from a study of OX40 agonist ivuxolimab in advanced cancers. Study context: Partial responses occurred in Three dose-escalation patients, one with hepatocellular carcinoma and two with cutaneous melanoma. Study-wide findings and caveats: CD4+ and CD8+ blood T cells expanded clonally by week 6 at 0.1 to 3.0 mg/kg. Certain nonresponders additionally had low normalized T-cell clonal expansion.

Turning to this clone: Its antigen is unknown.

Profiling relied on immunoSEQ multiplex PCR, and the TCRdb table lists in-frame clones only, not all of them. The table lists tens of thousands of clones, 65% to 90% of them singletons. Germline V gene lookup returns CDR1 MGHRA and CDR2 YSYEKL. This CDR3 comprises 13 residues. V gave up 4 bases and J gave up 4 bases; unmatched junction bases: 2. The gene calls are TRBV4-1 and TRBJ2-3; 7 bases match TRBD1. The TCR was taken from an adult with an advanced solid tumor such as melanoma, head and neck, liver or kidney cancer. The sample here was CD4+ or CD8+ T cells sorted from blood, taken in a trial of the OX40 agonist ivuxolimab. CDR3 DNA sequence: TGCGCCAGCAGCCGTAGGGGGCCAGATACGCAGTATTTT. The encoded protein is CASSRRGPDTQYF.